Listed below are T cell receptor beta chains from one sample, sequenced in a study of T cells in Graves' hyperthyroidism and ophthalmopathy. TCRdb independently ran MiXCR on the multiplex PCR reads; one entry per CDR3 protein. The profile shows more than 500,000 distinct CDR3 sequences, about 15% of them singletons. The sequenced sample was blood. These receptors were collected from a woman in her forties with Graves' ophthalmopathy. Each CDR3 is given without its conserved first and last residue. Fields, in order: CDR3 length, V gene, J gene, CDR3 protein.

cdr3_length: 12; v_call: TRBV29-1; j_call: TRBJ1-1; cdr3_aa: SAAWLAGEPEAF
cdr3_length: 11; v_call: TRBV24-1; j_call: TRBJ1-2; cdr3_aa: ATSERDSYGYT
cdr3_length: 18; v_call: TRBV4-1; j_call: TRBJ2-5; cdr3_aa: ASSQDHGTGKGVQRETQY
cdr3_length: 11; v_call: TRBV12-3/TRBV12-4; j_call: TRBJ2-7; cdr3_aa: ASSLLFGYEQY
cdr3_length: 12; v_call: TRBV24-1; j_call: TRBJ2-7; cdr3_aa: ATSDAGTVYEQY
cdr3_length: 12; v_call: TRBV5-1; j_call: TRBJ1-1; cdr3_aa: ASSLNDRGAEAF
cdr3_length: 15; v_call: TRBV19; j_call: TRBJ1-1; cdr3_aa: ASSIGPQAGFNTEAF
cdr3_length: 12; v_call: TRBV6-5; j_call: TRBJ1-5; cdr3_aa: ASNHIHSPGPEH
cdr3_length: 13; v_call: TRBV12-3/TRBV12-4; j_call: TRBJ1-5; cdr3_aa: ASSSRAFSNQPQH
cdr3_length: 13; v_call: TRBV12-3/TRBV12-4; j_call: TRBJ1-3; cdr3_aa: ASSLEFAGGNTIY
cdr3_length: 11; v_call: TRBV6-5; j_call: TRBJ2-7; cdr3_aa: ATGGSFYYEQY
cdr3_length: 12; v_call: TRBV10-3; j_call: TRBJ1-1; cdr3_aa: AISRDGSNTEAF
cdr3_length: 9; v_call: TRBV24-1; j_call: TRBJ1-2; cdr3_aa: ATSDSITYT
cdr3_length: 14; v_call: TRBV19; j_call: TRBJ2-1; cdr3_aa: ASSSTSGYNYNEQF
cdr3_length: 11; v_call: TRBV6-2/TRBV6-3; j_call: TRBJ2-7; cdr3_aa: ASSYDGPLEQY
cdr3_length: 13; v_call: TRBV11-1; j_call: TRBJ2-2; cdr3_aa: ATQGQGVGTGELF
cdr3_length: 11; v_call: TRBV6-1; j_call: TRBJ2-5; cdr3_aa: ASMAGGLETQY
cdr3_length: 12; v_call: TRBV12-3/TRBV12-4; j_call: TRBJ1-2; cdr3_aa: ASSLGGGDYGYT
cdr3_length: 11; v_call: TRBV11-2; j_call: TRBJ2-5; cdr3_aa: ASSLGLWGTQY
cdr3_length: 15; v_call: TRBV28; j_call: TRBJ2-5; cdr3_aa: ASSLEGSGRAGETQY
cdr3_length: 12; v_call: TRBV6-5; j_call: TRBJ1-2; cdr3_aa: ASSYGGEAGRDT
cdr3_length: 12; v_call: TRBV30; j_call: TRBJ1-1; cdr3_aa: AWMRQGVNTEAF
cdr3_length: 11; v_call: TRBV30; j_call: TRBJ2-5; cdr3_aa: AWSVEGLETQY
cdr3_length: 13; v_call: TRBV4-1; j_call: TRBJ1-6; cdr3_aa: ASSQDWDTNSPLH
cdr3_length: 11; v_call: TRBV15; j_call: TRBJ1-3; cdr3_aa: ATSRDNGNTIY
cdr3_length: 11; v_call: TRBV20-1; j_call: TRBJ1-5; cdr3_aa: SAGGRSNQPQH
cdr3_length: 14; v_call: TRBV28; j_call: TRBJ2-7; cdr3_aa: ASSPHSGSKVYEQY
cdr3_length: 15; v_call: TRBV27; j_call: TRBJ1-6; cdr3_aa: ASSTGQGSSYNSPLH
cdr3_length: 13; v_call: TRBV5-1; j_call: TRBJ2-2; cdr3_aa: ASSVGAGGPGELF
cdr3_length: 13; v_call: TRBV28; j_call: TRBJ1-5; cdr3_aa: ASSPGGEFDQPQH
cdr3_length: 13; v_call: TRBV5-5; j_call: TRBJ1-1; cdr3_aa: ASSLTGESDTEAF
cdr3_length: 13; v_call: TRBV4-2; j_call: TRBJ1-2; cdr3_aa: ASSPTPDRGDGYT
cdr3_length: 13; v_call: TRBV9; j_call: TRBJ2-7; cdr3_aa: ASSLRGDRVYEQY
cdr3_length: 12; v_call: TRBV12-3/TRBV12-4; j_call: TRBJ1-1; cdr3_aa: ASSRTGLATEAF
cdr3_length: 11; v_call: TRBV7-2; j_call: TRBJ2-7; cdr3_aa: ASSSTRDGPLV
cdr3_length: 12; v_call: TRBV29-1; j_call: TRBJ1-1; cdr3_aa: SLEGGSGNTEAF
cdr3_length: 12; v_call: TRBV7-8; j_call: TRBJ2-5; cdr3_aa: ASSLLVAGETQY
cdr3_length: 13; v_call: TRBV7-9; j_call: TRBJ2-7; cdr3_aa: ASSAIGTGFHEQY
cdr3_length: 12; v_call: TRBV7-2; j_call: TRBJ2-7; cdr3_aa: ASRKLAGGGEQY
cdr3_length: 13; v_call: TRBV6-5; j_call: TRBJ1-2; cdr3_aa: ASSPRGEGNYGYT
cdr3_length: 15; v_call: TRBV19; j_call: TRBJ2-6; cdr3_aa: ASMTFLGLSGANVLT
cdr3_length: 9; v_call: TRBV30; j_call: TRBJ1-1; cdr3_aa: AWSDRTEAF
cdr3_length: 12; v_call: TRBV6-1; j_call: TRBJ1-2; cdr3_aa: ASTGYSRNYGYT
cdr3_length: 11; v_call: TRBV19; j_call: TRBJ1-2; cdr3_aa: ASEPEGAWGYT